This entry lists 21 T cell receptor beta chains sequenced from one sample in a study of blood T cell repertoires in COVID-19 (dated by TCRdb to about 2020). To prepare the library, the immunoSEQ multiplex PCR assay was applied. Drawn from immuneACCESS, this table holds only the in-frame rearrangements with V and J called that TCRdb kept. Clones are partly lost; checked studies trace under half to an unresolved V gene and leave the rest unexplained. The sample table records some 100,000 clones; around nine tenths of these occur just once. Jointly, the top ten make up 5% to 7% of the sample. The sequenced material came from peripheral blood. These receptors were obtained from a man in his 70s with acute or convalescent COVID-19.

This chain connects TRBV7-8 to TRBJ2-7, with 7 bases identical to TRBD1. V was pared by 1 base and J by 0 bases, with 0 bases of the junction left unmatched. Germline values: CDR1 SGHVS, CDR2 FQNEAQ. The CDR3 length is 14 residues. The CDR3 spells CASSLGTGSYEQYF. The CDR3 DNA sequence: TGTGCCAGCAGCTTAGGGACAGGCTCCTACGAGCAGTACTTC.

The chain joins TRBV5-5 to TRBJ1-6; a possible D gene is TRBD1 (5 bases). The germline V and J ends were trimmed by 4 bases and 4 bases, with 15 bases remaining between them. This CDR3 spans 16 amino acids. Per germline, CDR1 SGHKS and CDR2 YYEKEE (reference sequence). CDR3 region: CASSPGGGLYNSPLHF. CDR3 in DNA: TGTGCCAGCAGCCCCGGCGGGGGATTGTATAATTCACCCCTCCACTTT. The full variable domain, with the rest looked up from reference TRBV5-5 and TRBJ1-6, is DAGVTQSPTHLIKTRGQQVTLRCSPISGHKSVSWYQQVLGQGPQFIFQYYEKEERGRGNFPDRFSARQFPNYSSELNVNALLLGDSALYLCASSPGGGLYNSPLHFGNGTRLTVT.

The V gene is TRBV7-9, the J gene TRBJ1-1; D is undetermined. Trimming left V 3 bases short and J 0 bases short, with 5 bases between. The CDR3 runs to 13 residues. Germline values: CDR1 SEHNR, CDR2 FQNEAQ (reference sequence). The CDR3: CASSFYVNTEAFF. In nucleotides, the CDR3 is TGTGCCAGCAGCTTTTATGTGAACACTGAAGCTTTCTTT.

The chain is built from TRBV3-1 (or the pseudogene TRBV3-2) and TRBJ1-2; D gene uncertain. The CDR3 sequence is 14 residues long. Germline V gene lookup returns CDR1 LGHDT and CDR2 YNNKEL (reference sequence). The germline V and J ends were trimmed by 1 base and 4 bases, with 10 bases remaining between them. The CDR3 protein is CASSQAGTTYGYTF. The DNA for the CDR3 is TGTGCCAGCAGCCAAGCAGGCACCACCTATGGCTACACCTTC.

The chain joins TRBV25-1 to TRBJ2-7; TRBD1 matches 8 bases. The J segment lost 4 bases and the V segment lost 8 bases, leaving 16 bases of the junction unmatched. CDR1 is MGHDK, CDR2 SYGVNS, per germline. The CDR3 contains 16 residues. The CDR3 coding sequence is TGTGCCAGCCTTCACCCCCGAGACAGGGGTTATTACGAGCAGTACTTC. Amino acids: CASLHPRDRGYYEQYF.

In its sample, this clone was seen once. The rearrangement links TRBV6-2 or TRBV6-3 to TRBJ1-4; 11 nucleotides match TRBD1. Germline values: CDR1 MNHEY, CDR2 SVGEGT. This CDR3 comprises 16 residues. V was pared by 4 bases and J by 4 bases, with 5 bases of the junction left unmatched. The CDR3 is CASSLGQGANNEKLFF. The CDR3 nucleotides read TGTGCCAGCAGTTTAGGACAGGGGGCGAATAATGAAAAACTGTTTTTT.

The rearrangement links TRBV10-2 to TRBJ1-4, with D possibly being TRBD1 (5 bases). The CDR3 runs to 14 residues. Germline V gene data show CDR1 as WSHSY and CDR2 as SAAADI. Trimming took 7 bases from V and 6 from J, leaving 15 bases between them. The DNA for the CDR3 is TGCGCCAGCAAGTCCTGGGGGGTAGATGAAAAACTGTTTTTT. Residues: CASKSWGVDEKLFF.

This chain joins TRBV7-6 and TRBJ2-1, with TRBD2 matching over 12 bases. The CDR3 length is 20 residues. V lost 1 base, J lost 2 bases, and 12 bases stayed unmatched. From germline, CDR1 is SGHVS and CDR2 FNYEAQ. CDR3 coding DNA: TGTGCCAGCAGCTTAGAACCGGGACTAGCGGGTATCGGCACCTACAATGAGCAGTTCTTC. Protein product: CASSLEPGLAGIGTYNEQFF.

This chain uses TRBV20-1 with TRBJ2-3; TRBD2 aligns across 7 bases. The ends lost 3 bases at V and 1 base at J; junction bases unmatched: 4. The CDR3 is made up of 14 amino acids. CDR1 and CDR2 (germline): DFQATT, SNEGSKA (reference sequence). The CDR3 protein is CSASKSGGTDTQYF. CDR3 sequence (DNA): TGCAGTGCTAGTAAAAGCGGGGGCACAGATACGCAGTATTTT.

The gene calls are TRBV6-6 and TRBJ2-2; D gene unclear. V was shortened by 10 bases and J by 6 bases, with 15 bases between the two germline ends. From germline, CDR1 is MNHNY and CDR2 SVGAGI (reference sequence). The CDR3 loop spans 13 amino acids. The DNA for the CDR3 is TGTGCCATCGTCGGGTCTCCGGCCGGGGAGCTGTTTTTT. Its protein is CAIVGSPAGELFF.

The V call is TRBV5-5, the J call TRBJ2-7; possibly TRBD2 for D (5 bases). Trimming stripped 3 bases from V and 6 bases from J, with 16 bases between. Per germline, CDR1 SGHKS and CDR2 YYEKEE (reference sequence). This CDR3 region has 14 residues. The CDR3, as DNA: TGTGCCAGCAGCTCCGGGATCGTCATGGGCGAGCAGTACTTC. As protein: CASSSGIVMGEQYF.

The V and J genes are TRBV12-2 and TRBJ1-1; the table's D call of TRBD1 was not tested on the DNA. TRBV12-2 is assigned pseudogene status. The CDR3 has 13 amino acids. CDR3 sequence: CASRRPGLTEAFF. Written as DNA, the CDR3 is TGTGCAAGTCGCAGACCAGGTCTCACTGAAGCTTTCTTT.

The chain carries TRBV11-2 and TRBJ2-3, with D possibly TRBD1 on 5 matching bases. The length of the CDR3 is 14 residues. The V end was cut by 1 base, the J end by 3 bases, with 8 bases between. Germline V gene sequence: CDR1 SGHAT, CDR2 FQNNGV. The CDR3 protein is CASSLAGITDTQYF. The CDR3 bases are TGTGCCAGCAGCTTAGCAGGGATTACAGATACGCAGTATTTT.

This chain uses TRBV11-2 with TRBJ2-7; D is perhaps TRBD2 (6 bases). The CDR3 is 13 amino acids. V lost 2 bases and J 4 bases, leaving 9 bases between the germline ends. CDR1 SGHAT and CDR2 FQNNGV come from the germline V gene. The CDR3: CASSLPGLYEQYF. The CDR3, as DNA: TGTGCCAGCAGCTTACCGGGACTTTACGAGCAGTACTTC.

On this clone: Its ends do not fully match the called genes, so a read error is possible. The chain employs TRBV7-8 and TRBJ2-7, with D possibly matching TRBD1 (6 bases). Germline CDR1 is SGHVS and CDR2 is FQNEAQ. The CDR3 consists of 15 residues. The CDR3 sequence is CASSLRSGQSYEQYF. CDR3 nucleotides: TGCGCCAGCAGCTTGAGGTCTGGACAGTCCTACGAGCAGTACTTC.

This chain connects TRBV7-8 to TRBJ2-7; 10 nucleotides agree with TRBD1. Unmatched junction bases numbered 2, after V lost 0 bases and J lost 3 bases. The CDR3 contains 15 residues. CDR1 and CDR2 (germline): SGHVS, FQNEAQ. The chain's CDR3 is CASSLADRGLYEQYF. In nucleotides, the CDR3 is TGTGCCAGCAGCTTAGCCGACAGGGGGCTCTACGAGCAGTACTTC.

CDR3 in DNA: TGTGCCAGCAGAAATCCCAGGTTTAACACCGGGGAGCTGTTTTTT. Its protein is CASRNPRFNTGELFF. The chain recombines TRBV6-5 with TRBJ2-2; the D is unclear. The germline V gene encodes CDR1 MNHEY and CDR2 SVGAGI. This CDR3 spans 15 amino acids. Trimming took 6 bases from V and 2 from J, leaving 13 bases between them.

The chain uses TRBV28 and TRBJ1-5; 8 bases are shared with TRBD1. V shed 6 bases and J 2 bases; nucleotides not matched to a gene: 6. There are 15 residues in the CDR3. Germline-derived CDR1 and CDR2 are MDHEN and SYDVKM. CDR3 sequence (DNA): TGTGCCAGCAGCTCCTCGACAGGGGGCAATCAGCCCCAGCATTTT. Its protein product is CASSSSTGGNQPQHF.

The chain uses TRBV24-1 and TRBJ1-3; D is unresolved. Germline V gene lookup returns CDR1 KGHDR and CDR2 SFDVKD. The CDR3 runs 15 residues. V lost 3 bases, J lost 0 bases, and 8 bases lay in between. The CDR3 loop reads CATSDGSLSGNTIYF. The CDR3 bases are TGTGCCACCAGTGATGGGAGCCTCTCTGGAAACACCATATATTTT.

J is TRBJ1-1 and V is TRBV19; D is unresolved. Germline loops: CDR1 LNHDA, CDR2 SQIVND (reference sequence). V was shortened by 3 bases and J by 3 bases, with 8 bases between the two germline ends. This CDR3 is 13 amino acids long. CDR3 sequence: CASSMGTYTEAFF. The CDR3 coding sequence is TGTGCCAGTAGTATGGGCACCTACACTGAAGCTTTCTTT.

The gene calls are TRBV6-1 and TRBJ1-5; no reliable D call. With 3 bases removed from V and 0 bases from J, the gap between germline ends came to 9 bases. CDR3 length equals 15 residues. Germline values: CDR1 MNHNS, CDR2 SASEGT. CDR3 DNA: TGTGCCAGCAGTGAGAGGTTGACTAGCAATCAGCCCCAGCATTTT. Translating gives CASSERLTSNQPQHF.